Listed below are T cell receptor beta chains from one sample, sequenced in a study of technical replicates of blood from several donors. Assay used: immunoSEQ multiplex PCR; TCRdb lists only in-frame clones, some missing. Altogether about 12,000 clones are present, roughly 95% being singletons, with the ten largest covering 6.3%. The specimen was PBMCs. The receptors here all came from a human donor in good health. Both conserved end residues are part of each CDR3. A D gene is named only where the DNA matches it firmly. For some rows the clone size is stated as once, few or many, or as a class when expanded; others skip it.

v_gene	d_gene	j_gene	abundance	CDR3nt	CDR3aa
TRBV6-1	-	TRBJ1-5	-	TGTGCCAGCAGTGAATTCAAAGGGAGTGGCAATCAGCCCCAGCATTTT	CASSEFKGSGNQPQHF
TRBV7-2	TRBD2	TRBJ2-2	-	TGTGCCAGCAGCTTATGGGGACTAGCGGGAGACACCGGGGAGCTGTTTTTT	CASSLWGLAGDTGELFF
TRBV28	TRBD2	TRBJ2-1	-	TGTGCCAGCACCAAGGGACTAGCGGGAGCGGGTGAGCAGTTCTTC	CASTKGLAGAGEQFF
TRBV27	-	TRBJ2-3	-	TGTGCCAGCAGCTCGCGACTAGGGAGCACAGATACGCAGTATTTT	CASSSRLGSTDTQYF
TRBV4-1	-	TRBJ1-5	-	TGCGCCAGCAGCCAAGATCGGGACTCCCTCAATCAGCCCCAGCATTTT	CASSQDRDSLNQPQHF
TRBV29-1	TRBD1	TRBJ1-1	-	TGCAGCGTTGAAGGTACAGGGGGCGGATTCGCTGAAGCTTTCTTT	CSVEGTGGGFAEAFF
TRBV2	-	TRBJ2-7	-	TGTGCCAGCAGTTTCACAGGAGAAGGGGAGCAGTACTTC	CASSFTGEGEQYF
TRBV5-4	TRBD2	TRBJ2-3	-	TGTGCCAGCAGCTTCGGGGGGAAGGCAGATACGCAGTATTTT	CASSFGGKADTQYF
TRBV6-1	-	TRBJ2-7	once	TGTGCCAGCAGTGAAGTTTCAGGGTGGGACGAGCAGTACTTC	CASSEVSGWDEQYF
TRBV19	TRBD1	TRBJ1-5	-	TGTGCCAGTAGTATATTGGGACAGTATAGCAATCAGCCCCAGCATTTT	CASSILGQYSNQPQHF
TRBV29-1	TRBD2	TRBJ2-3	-	TGCAGCGTGCGGGACTACCCATCGGATACGCAGTATTTT	CSVRDYPSDTQYF
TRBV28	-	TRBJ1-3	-	TGTGCCAGCAGCCTCTTTGAGGCTGGAAACACCATATATTTT	CASSLFEAGNTIYF
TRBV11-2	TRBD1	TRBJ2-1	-	TGTGCCAGCAGCCTCCGGGACAGAAACAATGAGCAGTTCTTC	CASSLRDRNNEQFF
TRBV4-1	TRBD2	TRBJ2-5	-	TGCGCCAGCAGCCTCGCTCGAGGAGCGGGAGAGGAGACCCAGTACTTC	CASSLARGAGEETQYF
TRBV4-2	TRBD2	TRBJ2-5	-	TGTGCCAGCAGCCAACTGCCGGGACTAGCGGGAGGAGGTGAGACCCAGTACTTC	CASSQLPGLAGGGETQYF
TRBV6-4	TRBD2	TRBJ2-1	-	TGTGCCAGCAGTTTGACTAGCGACAAGGACAATGAGCAGTTCTTC	CASSLTSDKDNEQFF
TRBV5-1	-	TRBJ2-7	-	TGCGCCAGCAGCTTGGGGAGTAGTATTTACGAGCAGTACTTC	CASSLGSSIYEQYF
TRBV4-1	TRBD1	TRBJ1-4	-	TGCGCCAGCAGCCAAGGGAGGGGGCTCGAGGGTGAAAAACTGTTTTTT	CASSQGRGLEGEKLFF
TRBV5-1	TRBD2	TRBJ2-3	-	TGCGCCAGCAGCTTGCGTGCTAGCGGTAGCACAGATACGCAGTATTTT	CASSLRASGSTDTQYF
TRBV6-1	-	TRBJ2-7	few	TGTGCCAGCAGTGAAGACCACGGAGGGTGGGACGAGCAGTACTTC	CASSEDHGGWDEQYF
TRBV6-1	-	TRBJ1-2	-	TGTGCCAGCCCGGGGGGGCTCGGGGGGATCTATGGCTACACCTTC	CASPGGLGGIYGYTF
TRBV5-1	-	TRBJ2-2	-	TGCGCCAGCAGCTTGGTGGGAGTTAGCACCGGGGAGCTGTTTTTT	CASSLVGVSTGELFF
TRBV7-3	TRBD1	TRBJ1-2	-	TGTGCCAGCAGCTTAATGAGGACAGGGTCGGGTGGCTACACCTTC	CASSLMRTGSGGYTF
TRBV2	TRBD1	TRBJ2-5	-	TGTGCCAGCACCCGAGGGACAGGGGGCCGGGAGACCCAGTACTTC	CASTRGTGGRETQYF
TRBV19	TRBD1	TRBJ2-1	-	TGTGCCAGTAAGCCGGGACAGTGGTACAATGAGCAGTTCTTC	CASKPGQWYNEQFF
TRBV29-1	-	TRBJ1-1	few	TGCAGCGTTCGGGGGGGGGACACTGAAGCTTTCTTT	CSVRGGDTEAFF
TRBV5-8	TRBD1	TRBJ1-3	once	TGTGCCAGCAGCCCCGGGACAGGCTCTGGAAACACCATATATTTT	CASSPGTGSGNTIYF
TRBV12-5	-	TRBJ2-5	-	TGTGCTAGTGGTTTGGGGGGGCGGGAGACCCAGTACTTC	CASGLGGRETQYF
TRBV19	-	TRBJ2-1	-	TGTGCCAGTAGTATGACCTGGCGGGCAGCCTACAATGAGCAGTTCTTC	CASSMTWRAAYNEQFF
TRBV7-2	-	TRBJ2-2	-	TGTGCCAGCAGCTTAGGAGGCAGGGACACCGGGGAGCTGTTTTTT	CASSLGGRDTGELFF
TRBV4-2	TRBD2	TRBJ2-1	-	TGTGCCAGCAGCCAAGAGCTAGCGGAACCCTACAATGAGCAGTTCTTC	CASSQELAEPYNEQFF
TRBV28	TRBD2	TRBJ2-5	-	TGTGCCAGCAGTTGGTCTAGCGGGGGACAAGAGACCCAGTACTTC	CASSWSSGGQETQYF
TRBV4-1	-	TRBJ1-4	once	TGCGCCAGCAGCCAAGAAGGGGGGGGAACAAAGGAAAAACTGTTTTTT	CASSQEGGGTKEKLFF
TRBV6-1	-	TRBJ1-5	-	TGTGCCAGCAGTGGGGAGTACAATCAGCCCCAGCATTTT	CASSGEYNQPQHF
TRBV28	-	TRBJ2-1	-	TGTGCCAGCAGTTTGCCGCAGGGTTCGAATGAGCAGTTCTTC	CASSLPQGSNEQFF
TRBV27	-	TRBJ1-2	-	TGTGCCAGCAGTTTGGCCGGGGCCCTAGGGGGATACGGCTACACCTTC	CASSLAGALGGYGYTF